The sequence of this T cell receptor (beta chain) was determined in a study of beta chain features in type 1 diabetes. The investigators reverse transcribed all of the isolated RNA, so they sequenced expressed TCRB transcripts. Data came from immunoSEQ multiplex PCR; TCRdb stores just in-frame clones and leaves some out. The sample has roughly 170,000 clones; around 13% are singletons. General observations from the study: When VDJ junctions were examined, type 1 diabetes patients showed fewer insertions and more deletions. Shorter templates may be favored by PCR, equally so in patients and controls.

Germline V gene data show CDR1 as SGHRS and CDR2 as YFSETQ. Trimming took 7 bases from V and 2 from J, leaving 19 bases between them. This CDR3 is 15 amino acids long. Remarks on this clone: Its antigen is unknown.

Each of the CD4+ naive, central memory, regulatory and stem cell-like memory populations was sorted via CD45RO/CCR7/CD25/CD127/CD95/CD27. The origin of this receptor is a young woman in good health. Material: central memory CD4+ T cells from blood. The V call is TRBV5-1, the J call TRBJ2-7; D call uncertain. CDR3 DNA sequence: TGCGCCAGCCGTACTTTCACAGACAAAGCCTACGAGCAGTACTTC. Amino acids: CASRTFTDKAYEQYF.